This T cell receptor (beta chain) appears in the sequencing data of a study of blood T cells in healthy people across ages. Germline loops: CDR1 LGHDT, CDR2 YNNKEL (reference sequence). This CDR3 region has 16 residues. The count of this clonotype is one. Mismatch with germline at one junction end may stem from a read error. Combining a sample-barcoded 5' primer with a J-beta primer mix, a second PCR ran for 7 to 11 cycles. TCRdb independently ran MiXCR on the 5' RACE reads; one entry per CDR3 protein. The sample shows 550,000 to 800,000 distinct CDR3 sequences, under 25% of them seen only once. The chain is built from TRBV3-1 and TRBJ1-4; weak D call: TRBD1 (5 bases). Sequencing was performed on blood. This receptor was identified in a man in his 70s in good health. The chain's CDR3 is CASSLSGVATNEELFF. In nucleotides, the CDR3 is TGTGCCAGCAGCCTCTCGGGGGTGGCAACTAATGAAGAACTGTTTTTT.